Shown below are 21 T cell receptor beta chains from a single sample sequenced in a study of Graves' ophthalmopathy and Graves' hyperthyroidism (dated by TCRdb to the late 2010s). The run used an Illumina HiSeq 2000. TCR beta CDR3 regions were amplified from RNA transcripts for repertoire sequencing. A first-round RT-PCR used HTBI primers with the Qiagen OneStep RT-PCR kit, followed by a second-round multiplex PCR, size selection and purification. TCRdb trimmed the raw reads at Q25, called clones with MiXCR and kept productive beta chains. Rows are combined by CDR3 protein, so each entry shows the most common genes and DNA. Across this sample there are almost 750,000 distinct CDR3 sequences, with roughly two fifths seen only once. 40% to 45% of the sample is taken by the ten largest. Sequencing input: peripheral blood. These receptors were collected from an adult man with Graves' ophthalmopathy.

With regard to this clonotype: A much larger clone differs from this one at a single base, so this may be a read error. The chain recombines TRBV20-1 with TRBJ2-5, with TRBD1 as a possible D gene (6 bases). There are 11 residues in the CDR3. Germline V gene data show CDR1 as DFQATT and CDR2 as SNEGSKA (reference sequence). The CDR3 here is CTGQSQETQYF. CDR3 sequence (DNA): TGCACCGGACAGAGTCAAGAGACCCAGTACTTC.

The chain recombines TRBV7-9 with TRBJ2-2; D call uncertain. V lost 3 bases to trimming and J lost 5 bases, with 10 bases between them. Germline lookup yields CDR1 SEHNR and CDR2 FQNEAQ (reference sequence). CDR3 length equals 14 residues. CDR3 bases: TGTGCCAGCAGCTTCGGGCGCCCGACCGGGGAGCTGTTTTTT. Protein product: CASSFGRPTGELFF.

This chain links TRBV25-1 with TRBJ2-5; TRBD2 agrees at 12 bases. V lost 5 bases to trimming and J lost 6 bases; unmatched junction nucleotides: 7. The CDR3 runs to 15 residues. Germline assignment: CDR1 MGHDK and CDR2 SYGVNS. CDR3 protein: CASSPSGRAGKTQYF. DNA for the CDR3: TGTGCCAGCAGTCCTAGCGGGAGGGCCGGGAAGACCCAGTACTTC.

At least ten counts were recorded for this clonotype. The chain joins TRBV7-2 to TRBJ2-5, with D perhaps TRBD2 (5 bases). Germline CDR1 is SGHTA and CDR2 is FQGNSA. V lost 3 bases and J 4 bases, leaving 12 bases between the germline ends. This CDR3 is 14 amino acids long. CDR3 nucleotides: TGTGCCAGCAGCTTGGACGGGGTCCGAGAGACCCAGTACTTC. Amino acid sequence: CASSLDGVRETQYF.

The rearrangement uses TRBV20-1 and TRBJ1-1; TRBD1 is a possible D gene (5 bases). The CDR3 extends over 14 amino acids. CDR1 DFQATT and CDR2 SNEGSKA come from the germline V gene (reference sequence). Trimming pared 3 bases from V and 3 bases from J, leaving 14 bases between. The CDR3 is CSASNGWGDTEAFF. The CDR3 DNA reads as TGCAGTGCTAGTAACGGGTGGGGGGACACTGAAGCTTTCTTT.

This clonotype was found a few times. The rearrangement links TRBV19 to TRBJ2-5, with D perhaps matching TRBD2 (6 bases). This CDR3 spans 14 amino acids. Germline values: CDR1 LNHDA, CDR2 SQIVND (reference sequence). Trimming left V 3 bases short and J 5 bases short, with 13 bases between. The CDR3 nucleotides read TGTGCCAGTAGTATCAGGGCCGGAGGGGAGACCCAGTACTTC. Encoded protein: CASSIRAGGETQYF. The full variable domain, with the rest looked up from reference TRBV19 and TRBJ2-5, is DGGITQSPKYLFRKEGQNVTLSCEQNLNHDAMYWYRQDPGQGLRLIYYSQIVNDFQKGDIAEGYSVSREKKESFPLTVTSAQKNPTAFYLCASSIRAGGETQYFGPGTRLLVL.

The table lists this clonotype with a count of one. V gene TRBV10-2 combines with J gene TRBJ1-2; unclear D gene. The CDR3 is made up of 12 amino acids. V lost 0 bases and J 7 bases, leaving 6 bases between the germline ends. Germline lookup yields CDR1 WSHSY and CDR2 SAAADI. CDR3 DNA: TGCGCCAGCAGTGAGTCGAACAGTGGCTACACCTTC. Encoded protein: CASSESNSGYTF.

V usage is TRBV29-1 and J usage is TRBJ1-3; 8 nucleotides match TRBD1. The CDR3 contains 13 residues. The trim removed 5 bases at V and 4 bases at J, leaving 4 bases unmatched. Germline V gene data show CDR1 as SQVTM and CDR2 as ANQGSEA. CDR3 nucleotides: TGCAGCGTTACCGGACAGGGAGGAAACACCATATATTTT. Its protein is CSVTGQGGNTIYF.

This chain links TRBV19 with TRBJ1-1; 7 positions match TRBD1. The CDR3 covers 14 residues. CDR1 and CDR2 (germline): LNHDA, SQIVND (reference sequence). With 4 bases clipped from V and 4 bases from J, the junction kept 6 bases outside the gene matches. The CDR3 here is CASSKRDRVTEAFF. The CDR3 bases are TGTGCCAGTAGTAAAAGGGACAGAGTCACTGAAGCTTTCTTT.

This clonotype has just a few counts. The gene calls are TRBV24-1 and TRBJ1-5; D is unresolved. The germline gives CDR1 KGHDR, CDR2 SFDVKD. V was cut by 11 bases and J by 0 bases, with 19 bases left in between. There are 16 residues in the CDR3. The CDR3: CASTPTFGYSNQPQHF. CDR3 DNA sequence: TGTGCCAGCACCCCTACCTTTGGCTATAGCAATCAGCCCCAGCATTTT.

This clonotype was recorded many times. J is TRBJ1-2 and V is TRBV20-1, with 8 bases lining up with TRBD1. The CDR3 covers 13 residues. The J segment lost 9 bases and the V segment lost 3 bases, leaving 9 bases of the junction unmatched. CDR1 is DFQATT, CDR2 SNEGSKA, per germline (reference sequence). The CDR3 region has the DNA TGCAGTGCTAGTGCGGACAGGGAACGGAGCTACACCTTC. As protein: CSASADRERSYTF.

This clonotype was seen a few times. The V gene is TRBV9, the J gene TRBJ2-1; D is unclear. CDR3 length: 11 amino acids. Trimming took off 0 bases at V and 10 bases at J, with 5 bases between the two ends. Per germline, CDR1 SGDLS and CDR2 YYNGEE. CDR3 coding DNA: TGTGCCAGCAGCGTAGGTGAAGAGCAGTTCTTC. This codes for CASSVGEEQFF.

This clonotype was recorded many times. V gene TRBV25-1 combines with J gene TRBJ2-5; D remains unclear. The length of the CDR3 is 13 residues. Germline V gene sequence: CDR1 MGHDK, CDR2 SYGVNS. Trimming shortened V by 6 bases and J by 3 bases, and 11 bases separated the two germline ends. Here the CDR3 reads CASSLWTEETQYF. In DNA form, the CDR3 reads TGTGCCAGCAGCCTCTGGACGGAAGAGACCCAGTACTTC.

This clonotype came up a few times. CDR3 region: CASSGQRDFRETQYF. The CDR3 nucleotides are TGTGCCAGTAGTGGGCAGCGGGATTTTCGAGAGACCCAGTACTTC. This chain joins TRBV19 and TRBJ2-5; TRBD2 matches at 7 bases. The CDR3 is made up of 15 amino acids. CDR1 LNHDA and CDR2 SQIVND come from the germline V gene (reference sequence). V dropped 5 bases and J dropped 4; count of bases not matched to a gene: 10.

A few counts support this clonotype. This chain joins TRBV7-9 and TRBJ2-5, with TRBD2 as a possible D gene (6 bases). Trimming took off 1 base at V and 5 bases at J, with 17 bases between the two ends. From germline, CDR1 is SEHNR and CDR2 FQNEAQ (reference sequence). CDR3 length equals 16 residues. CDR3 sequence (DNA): TGTGCCAGCAGCTTAGGTTATACGGGAGATGTGGAGACCCAGTACTTC. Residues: CASSLGYTGDVETQYF.

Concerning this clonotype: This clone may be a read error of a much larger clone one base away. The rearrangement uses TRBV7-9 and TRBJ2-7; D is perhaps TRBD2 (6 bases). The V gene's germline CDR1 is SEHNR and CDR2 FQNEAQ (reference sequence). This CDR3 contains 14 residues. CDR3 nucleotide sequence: TGCGCCAGCAGTTGGGACTCCTCCTCCCACGAGCAGTACTTC. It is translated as CASSWDSSSHEQYF. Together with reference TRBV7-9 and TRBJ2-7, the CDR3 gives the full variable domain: DTGVSQNPRHKITKRGQNVTFRCDPISEHNRLYWYRQTLGQGPEFLTYFQNEAQLEKSRLLSDRFSAERPKGSFSTLEIQRTEQGDSAMYLCASSWDSSSHEQYFGPGTRLTVT.

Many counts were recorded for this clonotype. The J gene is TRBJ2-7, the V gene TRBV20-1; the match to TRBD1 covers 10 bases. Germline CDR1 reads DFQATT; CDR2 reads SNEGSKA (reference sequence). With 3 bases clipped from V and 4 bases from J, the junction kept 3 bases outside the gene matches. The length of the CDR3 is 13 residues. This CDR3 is CSASDRGRYEQYF. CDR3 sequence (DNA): TGCAGTGCTAGCGACAGGGGGCGGTACGAGCAGTACTTC.

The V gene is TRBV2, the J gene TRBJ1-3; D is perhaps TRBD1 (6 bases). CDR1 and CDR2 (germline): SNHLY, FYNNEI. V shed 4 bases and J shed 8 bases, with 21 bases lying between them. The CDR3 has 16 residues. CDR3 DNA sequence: TGTGCCAGCAGTGGCACGGGGGCGCGTCGAGACTACACCATATATTTT. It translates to CASSGTGARRDYTIYF. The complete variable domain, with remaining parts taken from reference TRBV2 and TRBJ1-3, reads EPEVTQTPSHQVTQMGQEVILRCVPISNHLYFYWYRQILGQKVEFLVSFYNNEISEKSEIFDDQFSVERPDGSNFTLKIRSTKLEDSAMYFCASSGTGARRDYTIYFGEGSWLTVV.

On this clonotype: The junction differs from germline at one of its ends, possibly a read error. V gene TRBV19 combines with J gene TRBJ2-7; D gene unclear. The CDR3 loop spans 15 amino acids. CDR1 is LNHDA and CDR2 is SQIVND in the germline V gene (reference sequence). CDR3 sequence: CASSTIDGRSCEQYF. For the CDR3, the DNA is TGTGCCAGTAGTACTATAGACGGCAGATCCTGCGAGCAGTACTTC.

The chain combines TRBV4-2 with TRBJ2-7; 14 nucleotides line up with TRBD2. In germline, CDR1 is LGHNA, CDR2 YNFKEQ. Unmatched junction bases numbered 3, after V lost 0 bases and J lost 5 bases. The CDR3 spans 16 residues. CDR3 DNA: TGTGCCAGCAGCCAAGAAGGACTAGCGGGGGGAAACGAGCAGTACTTC. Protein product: CASSQEGLAGGNEQYF.

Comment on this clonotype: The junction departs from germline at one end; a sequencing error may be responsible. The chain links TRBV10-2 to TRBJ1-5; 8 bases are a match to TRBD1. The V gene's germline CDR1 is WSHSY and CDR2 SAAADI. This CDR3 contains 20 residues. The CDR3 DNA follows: TGTGCCAGCAGCGAGAACCCAGGGGGCGCGTCGGTGTTTCGCAATCAGCCCCAGCATTTT. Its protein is CASSENPGGASVFRNQPQHF.